This entry lists 10 T cell receptor beta chains sequenced from one sample in a study of shared clonotypes between healthy human individuals. Sequencing was performed with immunoSEQ multiplex PCR; in TCRdb, only in-frame clones are kept and a portion is missing. In the table there are hundreds of thousands of clones, around 96% of which are singletons. Naive CD8 cells, CD45RO-negative and positively selected for CCR7, excluded terminally differentiated effector memory CD45RA+ cells. What was sequenced was naive CD8+ T cells sorted from blood. Receptor source: a man aged 30 to 45 in good health.

The table lists this clone with a few counts. This chain uses TRBV7-6 with TRBJ2-4, with 7 bases fitting TRBD1. This CDR3 is 14 amino acids long. Trimming at V came to 3 bases and at J to 8 bases, leaving 7 bases not matched to a gene. Per the germline V gene, CDR1 is SGHVS and CDR2 is FNYEAQ. The CDR3 region is CASSLEQGEHIQYF. For the CDR3, the DNA is TGTGCCAGCAGCTTGGAGCAGGGGGAGCACATTCAGTACTTC. Complete variable domain (other parts from reference TRBV7-6 and TRBJ2-4): GAGVSQSPRYKVTKRGQDVALRCDPISGHVSLYWYRQALGQGPEFLTYFNYEAQQDKSGLPNDRFSAERPEGSISTLTIQRTEQRDSAMYRCASSLEQGEHIQYFGAGTRLSVL.

The rearrangement joins TRBV28 to TRBJ2-1; TRBD2 aligns across 9 bases. With 3 bases clipped from V and 4 bases from J, the junction kept 4 bases outside the gene matches. CDR3 size: 15 residues. Germline V CDR1 and CDR2: MDHEN, SYDVKM. The CDR3 protein is CASSFVAGVYNEQFF. CDR3 sequence (DNA): TGTGCCAGCAGTTTTGTAGCGGGAGTATACAATGAGCAGTTCTTC.

The chain has TRBV7-3 and TRBJ2-2; 14 positions match TRBD2. The J segment lost 3 bases and the V segment lost 1 base, leaving 13 bases of the junction unmatched. The germline V gene encodes CDR1 SGHTA and CDR2 FQGTGA. This CDR3 has 21 amino acids. The CDR3 sequence is CASSLSHSGTSGSLDTGELFF. In DNA form, the CDR3 reads TGTGCCAGCAGCTTAAGCCACTCCGGGACTAGCGGGAGTCTTGACACCGGGGAGCTGTTTTTT.

The rearrangement joins TRBV19 to TRBJ2-7; tentatively, D is TRBD1 or TRBD2 (5 bases each). Germline V lookup: CDR1 LNHDA, CDR2 SQIVND (reference sequence). The CDR3 consists of 15 residues. Trimming took off 5 bases at V and 3 bases at J, with 17 bases between the two ends. This chain's CDR3 is CASSSEPGRSYEQYF. CDR3 DNA: TGTGCCAGTAGTTCAGAGCCGGGACGAAGCTACGAGCAGTACTTC.

The chain recombines TRBV2 with TRBJ1-2; 10 positions match TRBD1. Losses at the gene ends were 10 bases for V and 8 bases for J; bases not matched to a gene: 10. This CDR3 is 13 amino acids long. Per germline, CDR1 SNHLY and CDR2 FYNNEI. CDR3 DNA sequence: TGTGCCACCCCGGGACAGGGGAGCGGCGGCTACACCTTC. This translates into CATPGQGSGGYTF.

The V and J genes are TRBV5-1 and TRBJ2-1; 9 positions agree with TRBD1. There are 15 residues in the CDR3. Germline assignment: CDR1 SGHRS and CDR2 YFSETQ. Trimming at V came to 5 bases and at J to 7 bases, leaving 10 bases not matched to a gene. CDR3 coding DNA: TGCGCCAGCAGTACTCCGGGACAGGGTACGAATGAGCAGTTCTTC. Protein: CASSTPGQGTNEQFF.

The chain is built from TRBV13 and TRBJ2-4; tentatively, D is TRBD1 (5 bases). CDR1 and CDR2 (germline): PRHDT, FYEKMQ (reference sequence). This CDR3 has 13 residues. Trimming pared 0 bases from V and 5 bases from J, leaving 5 bases between. Here the CDR3 reads CASSLGTENIQYF. CDR3 nucleotide sequence: TGTGCCAGCAGCTTAGGGACAGAAAACATTCAGTACTTC.

CDR3 region: CASRGLAGGWYF. CDR3 coding DNA: TGTGCCAGCAGGGGACTAGCGGGAGGTTGGTATTTT. V gene TRBV6-5 combines with J gene TRBJ2-3; 15 nucleotides align to TRBD2. V lost 6 bases and J lost 14; bases outside the gene matches: 3. The CDR3 consists of 12 residues. Germline V lookup: CDR1 MNHEY, CDR2 SVGAGI.

A single count supports this clone. V is TRBV6-6 and J is TRBJ2-7, with 10 bases aligning to TRBD2. CDR3 length equals 16 residues. Germline lookup yields CDR1 MNHNY and CDR2 SVGAGI (reference sequence). The V and J ends lost 8 bases and 2 bases, in that order; junction bases with no gene match: 12. The CDR3 reads CASEHGTSGDPYEQYF. CDR3 bases: TGTGCCAGCGAGCACGGAACTAGCGGGGACCCCTACGAGCAGTACTTC.

The rearrangement links TRBV6-1 to TRBJ2-7; possible D gene TRBD1, 5 bases. Trimming pared 4 bases from V and 2 bases from J, leaving 12 bases between. This CDR3 has 14 amino acids. Germline V gene sequence: CDR1 MNHNS, CDR2 SASEGT. The CDR3 region has the DNA TGTGCCAGCAGTGTTTGGGCAGGGCCCTACGAGCAGTACTTC. It yields the protein CASSVWAGPYEQYF.